This TCR beta chain was sequenced for a study of T cell repertoires in cytomegalovirus infection. Study in general: Used in the study were CMV epitopes, some recently identified and HLA-C-restricted, others well-studied and HLA-B-restricted.

Turning to this clonotype: Its antigen is still unknown.

From germline, CDR1 is LNHDA and CDR2 SQIVND (reference sequence). The CDR3 length is 14 residues. V lost 5 bases and J lost 3; bases outside the gene matches: 4. TCRdb redid the calling of the reads with MiXCR, one entry per CDR3 protein. The sample shows around 750,000 distinct CDR3 sequences, about 31% of them seen only once. Sequencing used cultured CD8+ T cells from PBMCs, obtained from culture after CMV antigen stimulation. This TCR was recovered from a human donor in good health (CMV status not recorded). Some clones in this sample may be carry-over from other donors' samples. This chain joins TRBV19 and TRBJ1-1, with 9 bases matching TRBD1. The CDR3 here is CASSPGTGYTEAFF. CDR3 nucleotide sequence: TGTGCCAGTAGTCCCGGGACAGGGTACACTGAAGCTTTCTTT.